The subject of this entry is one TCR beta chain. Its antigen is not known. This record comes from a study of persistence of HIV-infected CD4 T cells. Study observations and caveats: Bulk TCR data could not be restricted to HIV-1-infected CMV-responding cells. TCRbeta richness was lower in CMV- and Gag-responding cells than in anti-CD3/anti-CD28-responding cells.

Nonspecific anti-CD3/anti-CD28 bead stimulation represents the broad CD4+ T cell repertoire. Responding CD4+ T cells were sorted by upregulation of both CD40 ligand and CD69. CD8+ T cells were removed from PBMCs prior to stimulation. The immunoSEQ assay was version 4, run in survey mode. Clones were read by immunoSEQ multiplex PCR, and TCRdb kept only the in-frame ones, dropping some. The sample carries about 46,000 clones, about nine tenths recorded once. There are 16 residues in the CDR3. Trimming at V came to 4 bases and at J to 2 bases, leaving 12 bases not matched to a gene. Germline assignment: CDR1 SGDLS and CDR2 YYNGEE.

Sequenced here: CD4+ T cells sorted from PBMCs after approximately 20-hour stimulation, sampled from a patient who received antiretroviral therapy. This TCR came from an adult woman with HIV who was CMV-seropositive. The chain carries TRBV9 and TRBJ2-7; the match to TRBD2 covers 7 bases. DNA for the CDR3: TGTGCCAGCAGCCCCCGTGGCCCGCGGGAGCCCTACGAGCAGTACTTC. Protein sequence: CASSPRGPREPYEQYF.